This TCR beta chain was sequenced in a study of T cell responses to AZD1222 COVID-19 vaccine. Findings and limits, study-wide: Repertoires in all cases were sampled only once the peak T cell response had passed.

Comments on this clone: Its antigen is undetermined.

Clones were read by immunoSEQ multiplex PCR, and TCRdb kept only the in-frame ones, dropping some. The data hold tens of thousands of clones, with roughly 90% observed a single time. J gave up 5 bases and V 2 bases, and 4 bases lay outside the gene matches. CDR1 and CDR2 (germline): SGHRS, YFSETQ. The CDR3 totals 14 residues. The sample consisted of peripheral blood, taken on day 0 of AZD1222 vaccination. The genes are TRBV5-1 and TRBJ2-7; 10 nucleotides match TRBD2. This clonotype originated in an adult in good health. The CDR3 reads CASSLAGGLNEQYF. DNA of the CDR3: TGCGCCAGCAGCTTAGCGGGGGGGCTGAACGAGCAGTACTTC. The variable domain in full, completed from reference TRBV5-1 and TRBJ2-7, reads KAGVTQTPRYLIKTRGQQVTLSCSPISGHRSVSWYQQTPGQGLQFLFEYFSETQRNKGNFPGRFSGRQFSNSRSEMNVSTLELGDSALYLCASSLAGGLNEQYFGPGTRLTVT.